This TCR beta chain is drawn from a study of T cell clonotyping in hematopoietic cell transplantation. V was cut by 5 bases and J by 0 bases, with 11 bases left in between. The CDR3 covers 14 residues. Germline V CDR1 and CDR2: SGDLS, YYNGEE. The data were produced by immunoSEQ multiplex PCR, yet TCRdb's version contains in-frame clones alone and is incomplete. Of 55,000 to 70,000 clones in the sample, approximately 94% were seen once. Sample: peripheral blood mononuclear cells. J is TRBJ1-2 and V is TRBV9; D is perhaps TRBD1 (6 bases). This TCR was recovered from a man in his forties or fifties in good health. Some clones in this sample may be carry-over from other donors' samples. In DNA form, the CDR3 reads TGTGCCAGCAGTGGACAGCTAACTAACTATGGCTACACCTTC. Protein sequence: CASSGQLTNYGYTF.